Each of the 5 T cell receptor beta chains below was sequenced from the same sample in a study of identical twins. TCRdb re-analysed the 5' RACE reads in MiXCR, keeping a single row per CDR3 protein. The table shows some 1,600,000 distinct CDR3 sequences, with less than 40% occurring only once. The sample comprised cord blood. The receptors here all came from a newborn girl in good health.

This chain joins TRBV19 and TRBJ2-1; tentative D call: TRBD2 (5 bases). The CDR3 sequence is 14 residues long. In germline, CDR1 is LNHDA, CDR2 SQIVND (reference sequence). V was cut by 3 bases and J by 1 base, with 7 bases left in between. CDR3 in amino acids: CASSIGESYNEQFF. CDR3 coding DNA: TGTGCCAGTAGTATCGGGGAATCCTACAATGAGCAGTTCTTC.

The genes are TRBV12-5 and TRBJ2-7; D ambiguous. Germline V CDR1 and CDR2: LGHNT, FRNRAP. This CDR3 is 17 amino acids long. V gave up 0 bases and J gave up 6 bases, with 21 bases separating them. The CDR3 DNA follows: TGTGCTAGTGGTTTGGTTTGGTACCCCCATGACTTTTGCGAGCAGTACTTC. Translating it yields CASGLVWYPHDFCEQYF.

In its sample, this clonotype was seen a few times. The chain combines TRBV5-1 with TRBJ2-2, with D unresolved. V shed 4 bases and J shed 3 bases, with 13 bases lying between them. Germline CDR1 is SGHRS and CDR2 is YFSETQ. CDR3 length: 15 residues. The CDR3 protein is CASSPRGLYTGELFF. CDR3 DNA: TGCGCCAGCAGCCCACGAGGCCTTTACACCGGGGAGCTGTTTTTT.

CDR3 amino acids: CASRSVGGRGLNTEAFF. The CDR3 DNA is TGTGCCAGCCGTAGTGTCGGGGGTAGGGGCCTGAACACTGAAGCTTTCTTT. The gene calls are TRBV19 and TRBJ1-1, with D possibly TRBD1 on 5 matching bases. CDR1 is LNHDA and CDR2 is SQIVND in the germline V gene (reference sequence). V was trimmed by 9 bases and J by 0 bases, leaving 23 bases between them. This CDR3 spans 17 amino acids.

V usage is TRBV20-1 and J usage is TRBJ2-1, with D perhaps TRBD2 (6 bases). CDR3 size: 17 residues. Deletions cut 0 bases from V and 1 base from J, with 16 bases between. Germline values: CDR1 DFQATT, CDR2 SNEGSKA (reference sequence). DNA for the CDR3: TGCAGTGCTAGAGATCGTGACGGGAGAGGGTCCTACAATGAGCAGTTCTTC. It translates to CSARDRDGRGSYNEQFF.